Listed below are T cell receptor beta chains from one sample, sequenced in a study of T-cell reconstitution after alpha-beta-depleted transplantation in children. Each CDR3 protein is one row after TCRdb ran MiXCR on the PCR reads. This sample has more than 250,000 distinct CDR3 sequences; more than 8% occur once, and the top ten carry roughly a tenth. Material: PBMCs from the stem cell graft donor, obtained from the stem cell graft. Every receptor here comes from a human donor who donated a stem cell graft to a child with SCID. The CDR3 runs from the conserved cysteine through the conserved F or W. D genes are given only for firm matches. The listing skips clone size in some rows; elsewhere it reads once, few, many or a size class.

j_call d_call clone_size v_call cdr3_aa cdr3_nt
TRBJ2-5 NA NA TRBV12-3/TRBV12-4 CASSWGETQYF TGTGCCAGCAGTTGGGGGGAGACCCAGTACTTC
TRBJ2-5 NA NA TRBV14 CASSQEGRLHQETQYF TGTGCCAGCAGCCAAGAGGGCAGGTTACATCAAGAGACCCAGTACTTC
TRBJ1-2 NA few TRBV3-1 CASSQGRVNYGYTF TGTGCCAGCAGCCAAGGCAGGGTAAACTATGGCTACACCTTC
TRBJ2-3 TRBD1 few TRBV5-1 CASSPGQGGGDTQYF TGCGCCAGCAGCCCGGGACAGGGGGGCGGAGATACGCAGTATTTT
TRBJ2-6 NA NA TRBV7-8 CASSLVAGSSGANVLTF TGTGCCAGCAGCTTAGTGGCAGGTAGCTCTGGGGCCAACGTCCTGACTTTC
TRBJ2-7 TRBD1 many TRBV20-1 CSARDIGQDVYEQYF TGCAGTGCTAGAGATATCGGACAGGATGTCTACGAGCAGTACTTC
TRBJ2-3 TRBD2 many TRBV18 CASSPGSGADTQYF TGTGCCAGCTCACCAGGCAGCGGGGCAGATACGCAGTATTTT
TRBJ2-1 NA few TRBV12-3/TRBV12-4 CASSLDWSYNEQFF TGTGCCAGCAGCCTCGACTGGTCCTACAATGAGCAGTTCTTC
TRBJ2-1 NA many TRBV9 CASSVDLLSEQFF TGTGCCAGCAGCGTAGACTTGCTCAGTGAGCAGTTCTTC
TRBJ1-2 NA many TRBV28 CASSSPGGYTF TGTGCCAGCAGTTCACCTGGTGGCTACACCTTC
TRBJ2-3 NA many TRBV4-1 CASSQYKSEPSTDTQYF TGCGCCAGCAGCCAATATAAATCAGAACCTAGCACAGATACGCAGTATTTT
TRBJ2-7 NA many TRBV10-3 CAISEPPGGTYEQYF TGTGCCATCAGTGAACCCCCAGGGGGGACCTACGAGCAGTACTTC
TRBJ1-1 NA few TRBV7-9 CASSLGAPRNTEAFF TGTGCCAGCAGCTTGGGAGCCCCGCGGAACACTGAAGCTTTCTTT
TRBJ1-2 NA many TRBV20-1 CSARGMDYGYTF TGCAGTGCTAGGGGGATGGACTATGGCTACACCTTC
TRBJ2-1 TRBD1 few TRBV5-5 CASSLRDSIHEQFF TGTGCCAGCAGCTTGCGGGACAGTATCCATGAGCAGTTCTTC
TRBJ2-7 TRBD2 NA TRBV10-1 CASSTGLAGYEQYF TGCGCCAGCAGTACCGGACTAGCGGGGTACGAGCAGTACTTC
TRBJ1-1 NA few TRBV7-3 CASSLVGRQEAFF TGTGCCAGCAGCTTAGTGGGTCGGCAAGAAGCTTTCTTT
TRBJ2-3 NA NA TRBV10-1 CASSESSGFGTDTQYF TGCGCCAGCAGTGAATCCTCAGGGTTCGGCACAGATACGCAGTATTTT
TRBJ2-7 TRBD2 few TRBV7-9 CASSQTGGRNEQYF TGTGCCAGCAGCCAGACGGGGGGTCGGAACGAGCAGTACTTC
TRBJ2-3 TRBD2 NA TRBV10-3 CAISAGGNTDTQYF TGTGCCATCAGTGCGGGGGGTAACACAGATACGCAGTATTTT
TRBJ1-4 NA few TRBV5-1 CASSLYGDQNLNEKLFF TGCGCCAGCAGCTTGTACGGGGACCAAAACTTAAATGAAAAACTGTTTTTT
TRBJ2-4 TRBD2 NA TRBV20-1 CSATLGGAKNIQYF TGCAGTGCTACCCTCGGGGGGGCCAAAAACATTCAGTACTTC
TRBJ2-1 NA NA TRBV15 CATSRGRFVSYNEQFF TGTGCCACCAGCAGAGGCCGTTTCGTCTCCTACAATGAGCAGTTCTTC
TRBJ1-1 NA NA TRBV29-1 CSAPDSGNTEAFF TGCAGCGCACCAGACAGTGGGAACACTGAAGCTTTCTTT
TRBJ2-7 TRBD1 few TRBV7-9 CASSLQGFDEQYF TGTGCCAGCAGCCTACAGGGGTTCGACGAGCAGTACTTC
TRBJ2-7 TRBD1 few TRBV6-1 CASSEGVLQGASYEQYF TGTGCCAGCAGTGAAGGCGTATTACAGGGGGCCTCCTACGAGCAGTACTTC
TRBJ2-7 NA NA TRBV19 CASSMEAATYEQYF TGTGCCAGTAGTATGGAGGCTGCTACCTACGAGCAGTACTTC
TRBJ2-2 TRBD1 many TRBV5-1 CASSLPGTGNTGELFF TGCGCCAGCAGCTTGCCCGGGACAGGGAACACCGGGGAGCTGTTTTTT
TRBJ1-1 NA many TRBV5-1 CASSLDIAGTEAFF TGCGCCAGCAGCTTGGACATTGCGGGCACTGAAGCTTTCTTT
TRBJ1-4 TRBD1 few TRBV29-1 CSGGQGRGEKLFF TGCAGCGGGGGACAGGGGCGAGGGGAAAAACTGTTTTTT
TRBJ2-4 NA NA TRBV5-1 CASSLPQGMTKNIQYF TGCGCCAGCAGCTTACCACAGGGTATGACCAAAAACATTCAGTACTTC
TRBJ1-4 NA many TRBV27 CASSPTFATNEKLFF TGTGCCAGCAGCCCCACTTTCGCAACTAATGAAAAACTGTTTTTT
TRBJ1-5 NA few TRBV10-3 CAISEGRVSPQHF TGTGCCATCAGTGAGGGCAGGGTTTCGCCCCAGCATTTT
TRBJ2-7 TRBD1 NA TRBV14 CASRDWDSYEQYF TGTGCCAGCAGGGACTGGGACAGCTACGAGCAGTACTTC
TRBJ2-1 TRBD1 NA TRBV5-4 CASSLVGGTGGYNEQFF TGTGCCAGCAGCTTGGTAGGTGGGACAGGAGGGTACAATGAGCAGTTCTTC
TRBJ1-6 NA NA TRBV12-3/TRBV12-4 CASSLDLASPLHF TGTGCCAGCAGTTTGGATCTCGCGTCACCCCTCCACTTT